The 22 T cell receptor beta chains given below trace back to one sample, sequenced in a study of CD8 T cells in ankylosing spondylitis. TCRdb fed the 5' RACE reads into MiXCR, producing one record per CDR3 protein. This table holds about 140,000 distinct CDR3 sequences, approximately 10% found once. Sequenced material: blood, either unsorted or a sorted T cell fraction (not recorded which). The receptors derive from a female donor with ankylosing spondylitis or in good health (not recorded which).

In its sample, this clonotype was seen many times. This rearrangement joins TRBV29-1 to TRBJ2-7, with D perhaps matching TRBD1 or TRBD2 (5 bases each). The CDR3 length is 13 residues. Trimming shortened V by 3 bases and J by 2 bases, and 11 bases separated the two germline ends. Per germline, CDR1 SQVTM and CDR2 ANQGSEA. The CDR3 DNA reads TGCAGCGTTGACAACGGGGCAACCTACGAGCAGTACTTC. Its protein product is CSVDNGATYEQYF.

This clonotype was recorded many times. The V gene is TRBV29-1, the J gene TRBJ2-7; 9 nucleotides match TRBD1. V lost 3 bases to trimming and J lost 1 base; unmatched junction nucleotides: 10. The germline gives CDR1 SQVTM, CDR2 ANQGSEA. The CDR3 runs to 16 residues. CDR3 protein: CSVDHRPGQGSYEQYF. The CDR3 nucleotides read TGCAGCGTTGATCACCGCCCGGGACAGGGATCCTACGAGCAGTACTTC.

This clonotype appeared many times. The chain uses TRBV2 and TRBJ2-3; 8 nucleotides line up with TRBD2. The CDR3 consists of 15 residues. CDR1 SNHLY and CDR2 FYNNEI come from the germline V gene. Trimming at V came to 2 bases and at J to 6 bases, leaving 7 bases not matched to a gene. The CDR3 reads CASSEPGGGSDTQYF. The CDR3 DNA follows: TGTGCCAGCAGTGAACCCGGGGGGGGTTCGGATACGCAGTATTTT.

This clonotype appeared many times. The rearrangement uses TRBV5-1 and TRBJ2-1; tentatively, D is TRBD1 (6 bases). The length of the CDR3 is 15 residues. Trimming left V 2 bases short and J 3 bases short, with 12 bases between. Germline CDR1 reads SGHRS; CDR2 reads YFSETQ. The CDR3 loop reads CASSFGQTNYNEQFF. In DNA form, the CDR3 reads TGCGCCAGCAGCTTCGGACAGACCAACTACAATGAGCAGTTCTTC.

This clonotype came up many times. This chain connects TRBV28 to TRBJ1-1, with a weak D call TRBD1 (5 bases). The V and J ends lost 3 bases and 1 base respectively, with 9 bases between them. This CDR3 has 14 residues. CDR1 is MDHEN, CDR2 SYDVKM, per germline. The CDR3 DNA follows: TGTGCCAGCAGTTTGGGGACCCAGAACACTGAAGCTTTCTTT. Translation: CASSLGTQNTEAFF.

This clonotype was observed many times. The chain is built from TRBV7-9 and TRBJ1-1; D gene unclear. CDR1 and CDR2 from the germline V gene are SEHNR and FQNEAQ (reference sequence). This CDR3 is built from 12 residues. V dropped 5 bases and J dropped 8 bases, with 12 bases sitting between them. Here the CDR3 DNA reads TGTGCCAGCAGCCAACAACATCCCGAAGCTTTCTTT. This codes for CASSQQHPEAFF.

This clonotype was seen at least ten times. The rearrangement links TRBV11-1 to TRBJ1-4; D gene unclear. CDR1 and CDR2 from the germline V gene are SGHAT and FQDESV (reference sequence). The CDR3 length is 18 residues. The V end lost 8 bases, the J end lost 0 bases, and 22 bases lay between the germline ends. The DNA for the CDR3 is TGTGCCAGCCAGATGGGCCCTCAGTCCTTTTCAACTAATGAAAAACTGTTTTTT. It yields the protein CASQMGPQSFSTNEKLFF.

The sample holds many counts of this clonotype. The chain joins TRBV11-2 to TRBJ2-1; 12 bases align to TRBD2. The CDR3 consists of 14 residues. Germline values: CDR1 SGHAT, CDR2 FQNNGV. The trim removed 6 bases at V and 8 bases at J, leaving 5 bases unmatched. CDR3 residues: CASSVTSGGDEQFF. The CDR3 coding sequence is TGTGCCAGCAGTGTGACTAGCGGGGGCGATGAGCAGTTCTTC.

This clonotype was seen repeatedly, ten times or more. The chain's CDR3 is CASSEVAGSGNTIYF. The CDR3 DNA follows: TGTGCCAGCAGTGAAGTGGCCGGGAGTGGAAACACCATATATTTT. The chain has TRBV2 and TRBJ1-3; D is undetermined. The CDR3 length is 15 residues. The V gene lost 1 base and the J gene lost 3 bases, with 10 bases spanning the gap. Germline CDR1 is SNHLY and CDR2 is FYNNEI.

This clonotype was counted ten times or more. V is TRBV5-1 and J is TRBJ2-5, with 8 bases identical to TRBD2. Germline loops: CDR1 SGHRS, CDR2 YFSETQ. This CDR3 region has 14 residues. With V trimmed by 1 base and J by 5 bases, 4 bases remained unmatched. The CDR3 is CASSLSAGEETQYF. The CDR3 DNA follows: TGCGCCAGCAGCTTGTCAGCGGGGGAGGAGACCCAGTACTTC.

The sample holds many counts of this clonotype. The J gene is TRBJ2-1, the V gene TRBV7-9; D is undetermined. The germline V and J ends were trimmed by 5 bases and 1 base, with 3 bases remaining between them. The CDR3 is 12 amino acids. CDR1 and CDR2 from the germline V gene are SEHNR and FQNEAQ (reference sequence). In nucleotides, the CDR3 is TGTGCCAGCAGCGAATCCTACAATGAGCAGTTCTTC. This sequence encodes CASSESYNEQFF.

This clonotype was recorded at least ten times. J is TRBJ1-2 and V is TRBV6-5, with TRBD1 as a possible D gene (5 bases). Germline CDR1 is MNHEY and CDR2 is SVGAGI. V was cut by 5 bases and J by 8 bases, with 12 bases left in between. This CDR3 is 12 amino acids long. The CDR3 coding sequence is TGTGCCAGCAGTCAGGACACTTTGGGCTACACCTTC. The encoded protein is CASSQDTLGYTF.

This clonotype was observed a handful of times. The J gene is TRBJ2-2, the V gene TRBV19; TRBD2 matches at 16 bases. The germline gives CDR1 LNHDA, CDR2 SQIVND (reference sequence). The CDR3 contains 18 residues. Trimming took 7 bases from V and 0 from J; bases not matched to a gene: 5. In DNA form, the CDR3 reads TGTGCCAGTACCCCGGGACTAGCGGGGGGGGCGAACACCGGGGAGCTGTTTTTT. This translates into CASTPGLAGGANTGELFF.

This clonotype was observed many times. The CDR3 coding sequence is TGCAGTGCTAGAGCCGGCGGGGGGGCGTATGGCTACACCTTC. Protein: CSARAGGGAYGYTF. This chain uses TRBV20-1 with TRBJ1-2, with D perhaps TRBD1 (6 bases). The germline V and J ends were trimmed by 1 base and 5 bases, with 14 bases remaining between them. This CDR3 region has 14 residues. Germline values: CDR1 DFQATT, CDR2 SNEGSKA (reference sequence).

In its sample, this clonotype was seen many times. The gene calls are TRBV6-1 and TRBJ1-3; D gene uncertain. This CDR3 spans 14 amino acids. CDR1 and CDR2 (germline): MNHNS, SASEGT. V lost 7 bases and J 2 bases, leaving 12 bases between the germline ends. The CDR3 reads CASTNSGAGNTIYF. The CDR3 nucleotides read TGTGCCAGCACAAACAGCGGCGCTGGAAACACCATATATTTT.

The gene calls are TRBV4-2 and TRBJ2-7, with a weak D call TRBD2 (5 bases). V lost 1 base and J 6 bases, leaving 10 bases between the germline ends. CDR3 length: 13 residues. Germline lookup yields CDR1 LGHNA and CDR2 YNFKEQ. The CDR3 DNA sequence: TGTGCCAGCAGCCAAGTCGGCAGCGGCGAGCAGTACTTC. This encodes CASSQVGSGEQYF.

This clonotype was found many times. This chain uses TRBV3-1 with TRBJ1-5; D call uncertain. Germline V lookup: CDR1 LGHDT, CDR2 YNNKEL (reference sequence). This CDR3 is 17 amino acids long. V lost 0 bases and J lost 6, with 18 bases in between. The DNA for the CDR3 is TGTGCCAGCAGCCAAGAGGGTGATCGGCAGAGGACTCAGCCCCAGCATTTT. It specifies CASSQEGDRQRTQPQHF.

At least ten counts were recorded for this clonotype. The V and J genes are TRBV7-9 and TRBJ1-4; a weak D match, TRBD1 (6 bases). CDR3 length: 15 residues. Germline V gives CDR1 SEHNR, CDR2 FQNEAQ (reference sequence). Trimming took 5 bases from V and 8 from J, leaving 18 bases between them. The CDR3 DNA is TGTGCCAGCAGCCCAGCAAACAGGGAGGGAGAAAAACTGTTTTTT. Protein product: CASSPANREGEKLFF.

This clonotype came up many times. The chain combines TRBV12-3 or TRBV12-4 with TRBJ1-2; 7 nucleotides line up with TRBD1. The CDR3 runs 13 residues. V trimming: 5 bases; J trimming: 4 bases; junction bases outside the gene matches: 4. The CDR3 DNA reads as TGTGCCAGCAGTCCCGGGACAGTCTATGGCTACACCTTC. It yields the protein CASSPGTVYGYTF.

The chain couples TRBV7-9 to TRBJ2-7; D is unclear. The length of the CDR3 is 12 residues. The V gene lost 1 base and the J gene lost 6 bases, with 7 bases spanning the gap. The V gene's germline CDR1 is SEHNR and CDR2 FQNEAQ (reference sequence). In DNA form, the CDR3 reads TGTGCCAGCAGCTTAGTGGACCGCGAGCAGTACTTC. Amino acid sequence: CASSLVDREQYF.

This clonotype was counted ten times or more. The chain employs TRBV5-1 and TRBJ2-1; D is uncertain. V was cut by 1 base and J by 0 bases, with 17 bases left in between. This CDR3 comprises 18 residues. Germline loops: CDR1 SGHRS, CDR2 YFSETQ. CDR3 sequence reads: CASSLSVTILSSYNEQFF. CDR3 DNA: TGCGCCAGCAGCTTGTCGGTTACGATCCTCAGCTCCTACAATGAGCAGTTCTTC.

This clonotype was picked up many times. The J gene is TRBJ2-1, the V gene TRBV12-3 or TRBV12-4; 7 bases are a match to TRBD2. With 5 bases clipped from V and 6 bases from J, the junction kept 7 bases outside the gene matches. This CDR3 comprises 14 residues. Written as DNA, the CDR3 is TGTGCCAGCAGTCTCGGGGGGTCCCTCAATGAGCAGTTCTTC. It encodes CASSLGGSLNEQFF.